The 7 T cell receptor beta chains given below trace back to one sample, sequenced in a study of tumor and adjacent non-tumor tissue in lung cancer. Three rounds of nested PCR, following a modified ARM-PCR protocol, produced the TCRbeta library. Via MiXCR, TCRdb re-called the multiplex PCR reads, giving one row per CDR3 protein. The sample contains approximately 75,000 distinct CDR3 sequences, roughly 80% of which appear only once. No cell sorting was done before RNA was extracted from the tissue. Sequencing was performed on lung tumor tissue. The receptors derive from a woman between 50 and 59 years old with non-small cell lung cancer.

About this clonotype itself: Germline and junction disagree at one end, which may indicate a read error. V usage is TRBV6-6 and J usage is TRBJ2-7, with TRBD1 matching 7 bases. The CDR3 covers 14 residues. Germline values: CDR1 MNHNY, CDR2 SVGAGI (reference sequence). The CDR3 nucleotides are TGTACCAGCGGTTACTATGGACAGGCCTACGAGCAGTACTTC. Protein: CTSGYYGQAYEQYF.

The V gene is TRBV4-1, the J gene TRBJ1-2, with TRBD1 as a possible D gene (6 bases). Deletions cut 10 bases from V and 3 bases from J, with 21 bases between. This CDR3 spans 15 amino acids. CDR1 and CDR2 from the germline V gene are MGHRA and YSYEKL. The CDR3 DNA reads as TGCGCCAACATCCAAGTAACAGGGTCCTACTATGGCTACACCTTC. Translating it yields CANIQVTGSYYGYTF.

This clonotype was counted between two and nine times. The chain joins TRBV11-2 to TRBJ2-3, with D hard to call. Looked up from germline, CDR1 is SGHAT and CDR2 is FQNNGV. Trimming removed 5 bases at V and 3 bases at J, with 18 bases between. The CDR3 is 16 amino acids. CDR3 protein: CASSPVGYPLTDTQYF. The CDR3 coding sequence is TGTGCCAGCAGCCCGGTGGGTTATCCGCTTACAGATACGCAGTATTTT.

This clonotype was seen many times. The V call is TRBV12-3 or TRBV12-4, the J call TRBJ2-7, with D maybe TRBD2 (5 bases). The V end was cut by 3 bases, the J end by 3 bases, with 15 bases between. This CDR3 has 15 amino acids. The CDR3 DNA sequence: TGTGCCAGCAGTTTGTGGGAGCTACACGTCTACGAGCAGTACTTC. Translated, it gives CASSLWELHVYEQYF.

This clonotype was detected ten times or more. CDR3 region: CASSPTDSYEQYF. The DNA for the CDR3 is TGTGCCAGCAGTCCGACAGACTCCTACGAGCAGTACTTC. The rearrangement joins TRBV28 to TRBJ2-7; TRBD1 is a possible D gene (5 bases). V gave up 5 bases and J gave up 0 bases, with 8 bases separating them. Per the germline V gene, CDR1 is MDHEN and CDR2 is SYDVKM. The CDR3 extends over 13 amino acids. The full variable domain, its missing parts supplied by reference TRBV28 and TRBJ2-7, is DVKVTQSSRYLVKRTGEKVFLECVQDMDHENMFWYRQDPGLGLRLIYFSYDVKMKEKGDIPEGYSVSREKKERFSLILESASTNQTSMYLCASSPTDSYEQYFGPGTRLTVT.

Of note for this clonotype: At one boundary the junction diverges from the germline segment, which might be a read error. This sequence joins TRBV30 and TRBJ2-2; D is undetermined. The CDR3 is 15 amino acids. The germline CDR1 and CDR2 sequences are GTSNPN and SVGIG (reference sequence). Here the CDR3 DNA reads TGTGCCTGGAGTGTAAAATCTTCCAACACCGAGGAGCTGTTTTTT. Its translation: CAWSVKSSNTEELFF.

This clonotype was counted at least ten times. The chain recombines TRBV25-1 with TRBJ2-3; D gene ambiguous. From germline, CDR1 is MGHDK and CDR2 SYGVNS. The ends were cut back, 3 bases at V and 4 bases at J, with 11 bases in the middle. The CDR3 is 14 amino acids. The CDR3 DNA follows: TGTGCCAGCAGTGACCCCCTAGAAGCAGATACGCAGTATTTT. Translated, it gives CASSDPLEADTQYF.